A selection of T cell receptor beta chains follows, all from one sample in a study of Graves' ophthalmopathy and Graves' hyperthyroidism. A single record per CDR3 protein comes from TCRdb applying MiXCR to the multiplex PCR reads. The sample lists just over 600,000 distinct CDR3 sequences, around a fifth occurring once. Input material: peripheral blood. The receptors derive from a woman in her late teens or twenties with stable Graves' hyperthyroidism. Some clones in this sample may be carry-over from other donors' samples. CDR3s include the opening cysteine and the closing phenylalanine or tryptophan. Each record gives: clone size, J gene, D gene, V gene, CDR3 DNA, CDR3 protein. A D gene is named only where the DNA matches it firmly. Some rows mark clone size as missing; the rest say once, few, many or name a class of expanded clone.

abundance: many; j_gene: TRBJ2-2; d_gene: TRBD1; v_gene: TRBV30; CDR3nt: TGTGCCTGGAGTGTAGACAGGGGCATGGGGGAGCTGTTTTTT; CDR3aa: CAWSVDRGMGELFF
abundance: many; j_gene: TRBJ2-7; d_gene: .; v_gene: TRBV12-3/TRBV12-4; CDR3nt: TGTGCCAGCAGTTTTGGTTTGCAGGGGCCCTCCTACGAGCAGTACTTC; CDR3aa: CASSFGLQGPSYEQYF
abundance: few; j_gene: TRBJ1-2; d_gene: .; v_gene: TRBV25-1; CDR3nt: TGTGCCAGCAGTGAATATTACGGGGGTCATGGCTACACCTTC; CDR3aa: CASSEYYGGHGYTF
abundance: once; j_gene: TRBJ1-1; d_gene: .; v_gene: TRBV5-1; CDR3nt: TGCGCCAGCAGCTTGAGACAGCCCCCCAGGACTGAAGCTTTCTTT; CDR3aa: CASSLRQPPRTEAFF
abundance: many; j_gene: TRBJ2-5; d_gene: TRBD1; v_gene: TRBV7-3; CDR3nt: TGTGCCAGCAGCAGCACCAGGGGGAGCGAGGAGACCCAGTACTTC; CDR3aa: CASSSTRGSEETQYF
abundance: few; j_gene: TRBJ2-5; d_gene: .; v_gene: TRBV11-2; CDR3nt: TGTGCCAGCAGCTTAGATGTTTTGGACTTTACCCTCCAAGAGACCCAGTACTTC; CDR3aa: CASSLDVLDFTLQETQYF
abundance: .; j_gene: TRBJ1-6; d_gene: .; v_gene: TRBV28; CDR3nt: TGTGCCAGCAGTCCCAGGGACGGATTCGATAATTCACCCCTCCACTTT; CDR3aa: CASSPRDGFDNSPLHF
abundance: many; j_gene: TRBJ1-5; d_gene: TRBD1; v_gene: TRBV4-1; CDR3nt: TGCGCCAGCAGCCAAGAACAGGGGGTAAGTCAGCCCCAGCATTTT; CDR3aa: CASSQEQGVSQPQHF
abundance: few; j_gene: TRBJ2-5; d_gene: TRBD1; v_gene: TRBV5-1; CDR3nt: TGCGCCAGCAGCTTGCCCACAGGGGGCCAAGAGACCCAGTACTTC; CDR3aa: CASSLPTGGQETQYF
abundance: many; j_gene: TRBJ2-5; d_gene: TRBD2; v_gene: TRBV12-3/TRBV12-4; CDR3nt: TGTGCCAGCACCAACGGGGGGGGAGAGACCCAGTACTTC; CDR3aa: CASTNGGGETQYF
abundance: many; j_gene: TRBJ1-1; d_gene: .; v_gene: TRBV25-1; CDR3nt: TGTGCCAGCAGTGAAGGAGACAGATCGAACACTGAAGCTTTCTTT; CDR3aa: CASSEGDRSNTEAFF
abundance: many; j_gene: TRBJ2-7; d_gene: .; v_gene: TRBV28; CDR3nt: TGTGCCAGTGAATCCGGGGGCGGTTACGAGCAGTACTTC; CDR3aa: CASESGGGYEQYF
abundance: few; j_gene: TRBJ1-2; d_gene: .; v_gene: TRBV11-3; CDR3nt: TGTGCCAGCAGCTCACGGGGGCCGCTAAACTATGGCTACACCTTC; CDR3aa: CASSSRGPLNYGYTF
abundance: many; j_gene: TRBJ1-6; d_gene: .; v_gene: TRBV7-9; CDR3nt: TGTGCCAGCAGCCAGATTGCTGATAATTCACCCCTCCACTTT; CDR3aa: CASSQIADNSPLHF
abundance: many; j_gene: TRBJ2-2; d_gene: TRBD1; v_gene: TRBV2; CDR3nt: TGTGCCGGTCGGACAGGGCCGAACACCGGGGAGCTGTTTTTT; CDR3aa: CAGRTGPNTGELFF
abundance: few; j_gene: TRBJ2-7; d_gene: .; v_gene: TRBV30; CDR3nt: TGTGCCTGGAGTTCTAACCCTAGGGGCAGGAACGAGCAGTACTTC; CDR3aa: CAWSSNPRGRNEQYF
abundance: few; j_gene: TRBJ2-7; d_gene: .; v_gene: TRBV5-1; CDR3nt: TGCGCCAGCAGCTTGGTCGGGACCGGGGGAAGCTCCTACGAGCAGTACTTC; CDR3aa: CASSLVGTGGSSYEQYF
abundance: .; j_gene: TRBJ1-2; d_gene: .; v_gene: TRBV12-3/TRBV12-4; CDR3nt: TGTGCCAGCAGTGAAACCCCGGACGGGTCAGGCTACACCTTC; CDR3aa: CASSETPDGSGYTF
abundance: many; j_gene: TRBJ2-2; d_gene: .; v_gene: TRBV19; CDR3nt: TGTGCCAGTAGTACATTAGACTTGTACACCGGGGAGCTGTTTTTT; CDR3aa: CASSTLDLYTGELFF
abundance: many; j_gene: TRBJ1-1; d_gene: TRBD1; v_gene: TRBV5-1; CDR3nt: TGCGCCAGCACCGCAGGGGGCGGTGAAGCTTTCTTT; CDR3aa: CASTAGGGEAFF
abundance: .; j_gene: TRBJ1-6; d_gene: .; v_gene: TRBV6-5; CDR3nt: TGTGCCAGCAGTTACTCTGGTTATAGGTCACCCCTCCACTTT; CDR3aa: CASSYSGYRSPLHF
abundance: many; j_gene: TRBJ1-2; d_gene: TRBD1; v_gene: TRBV12-3/TRBV12-4; CDR3nt: TGTGCCAGCAGGACCAGGGGGGGCTACACCTTC; CDR3aa: CASRTRGGYTF
abundance: .; j_gene: TRBJ1-1; d_gene: TRBD1; v_gene: TRBV6-1; CDR3nt: TGTGCCAGCAGTGAACTGGGACAGGGAGTGAGGACTGAAGCTTTCTTT; CDR3aa: CASSELGQGVRTEAFF
abundance: .; j_gene: TRBJ1-2; d_gene: .; v_gene: TRBV28; CDR3nt: TGTGCCAGCAGTTTGCTTGCACGACCCTATGGCTACACCTTC; CDR3aa: CASSLLARPYGYTF
abundance: many; j_gene: TRBJ1-1; d_gene: .; v_gene: TRBV6-1; CDR3nt: TGTGCCAGCAACTCCTATTGGTCTCCAGGGGTAGAAGCTTTCTTT; CDR3aa: CASNSYWSPGVEAFF
abundance: many; j_gene: TRBJ2-5; d_gene: .; v_gene: TRBV29-1; CDR3nt: TGCAGCGTCCTACAGGGTATTAAGACCCAGTACTTC; CDR3aa: CSVLQGIKTQYF
abundance: many; j_gene: TRBJ1-1; d_gene: .; v_gene: TRBV5-6; CDR3nt: TGTGCCAGCAGCTTCGTCCCGAACACTGAAGCTTTCTTT; CDR3aa: CASSFVPNTEAFF
abundance: .; j_gene: TRBJ1-2; d_gene: .; v_gene: TRBV25-1; CDR3nt: TGTGCCAGCAGTGGTCGGTGGGGGCTCAACTATGGCTACACCTTC; CDR3aa: CASSGRWGLNYGYTF
abundance: few; j_gene: TRBJ1-1; d_gene: .; v_gene: TRBV4-2; CDR3nt: TGTGCCAGCAACCACGTGGTGGGGAAGGGAGTAGACACTGAAGCTTTCTTT; CDR3aa: CASNHVVGKGVDTEAFF
abundance: few; j_gene: TRBJ1-2; d_gene: .; v_gene: TRBV7-8; CDR3nt: TGTGCCAGCAGCTCCTACAGAGACGGCCTACGGGGCTACACCTTC; CDR3aa: CASSSYRDGLRGYTF
abundance: once; j_gene: TRBJ1-1; d_gene: TRBD1; v_gene: TRBV30; CDR3nt: TGTGCCTGGACTCAGGGGGCTACTGAAGCTTTCTTT; CDR3aa: CAWTQGATEAFF
abundance: .; j_gene: TRBJ2-7; d_gene: .; v_gene: TRBV19; CDR3nt: TGTGCCAGTAGTATTGGGTGGAGTGCGGCCTACGAGCAGTACTTC; CDR3aa: CASSIGWSAAYEQYF
abundance: .; j_gene: TRBJ2-7; d_gene: TRBD2; v_gene: TRBV20-1; CDR3nt: TGCAGTGCTAGCGGGACTAGCGGGGTCTCCTACGAGCAGTACTTC; CDR3aa: CSASGTSGVSYEQYF
abundance: many; j_gene: TRBJ1-5; d_gene: .; v_gene: TRBV2; CDR3nt: TGTGCCAGCGCGATTCAGAATCAGCCCCAGCATTTT; CDR3aa: CASAIQNQPQHF
abundance: many; j_gene: TRBJ2-2; d_gene: TRBD2; v_gene: TRBV12-3/TRBV12-4; CDR3nt: TGTGCCAGCAGTTTTAGGGGTAGCGGGGGCTCGAGGACCGGGGAGCTGTTTTTT; CDR3aa: CASSFRGSGGSRTGELFF
abundance: many; j_gene: TRBJ1-2; d_gene: .; v_gene: TRBV19; CDR3nt: TGTGCCAGTAGTATAAGGGTGGCGCATGGCTACACCTTC; CDR3aa: CASSIRVAHGYTF
abundance: .; j_gene: TRBJ1-2; d_gene: .; v_gene: TRBV6-1; CDR3nt: TGTGCCAGCAGTGCCTCAGCCGAGCGCTATGGCTACACCTTC; CDR3aa: CASSASAERYGYTF
abundance: .; j_gene: TRBJ2-5; d_gene: .; v_gene: TRBV6-1; CDR3nt: TGTGTCGGTGCCAGGCGGCTTGGTGAGACCCAGTACTTC; CDR3aa: CVGARRLGETQYF
abundance: many; j_gene: TRBJ2-2; d_gene: .; v_gene: TRBV12-3/TRBV12-4; CDR3nt: TGTGCCAGCAGTGTACAGGGCTCCGGGGAGCTGTTTTTT; CDR3aa: CASSVQGSGELFF
abundance: few; j_gene: TRBJ1-2; d_gene: .; v_gene: TRBV3-1; CDR3nt: TGTGCCAGCAGCCAAGATAACCAGGCGAGATACTATGGCTACACCTTC; CDR3aa: CASSQDNQARYYGYTF
abundance: .; j_gene: TRBJ2-7; d_gene: .; v_gene: TRBV29-1; CDR3nt: TGCAGCGTCGCAACGGGTCAAAACTACGAGCAGTACTTC; CDR3aa: CSVATGQNYEQYF
abundance: few; j_gene: TRBJ2-7; d_gene: .; v_gene: TRBV20-1; CDR3nt: TGCAGTGCTAGAGACAGGGATCTCTACGAGCAGTACTTC; CDR3aa: CSARDRDLYEQYF
abundance: many; j_gene: TRBJ1-5; d_gene: TRBD1; v_gene: TRBV10-3; CDR3nt: TGTGCCATTGCCACGGACAGGGCTTCACTTGATCAGCCCCAGCATTTT; CDR3aa: CAIATDRASLDQPQHF
abundance: .; j_gene: TRBJ1-1; d_gene: .; v_gene: TRBV18; CDR3nt: TGTGCCAGCTCACCACGGACCCCCGGGGACACTGAAGCTTTCTTT; CDR3aa: CASSPRTPGDTEAFF
abundance: .; j_gene: TRBJ2-7; d_gene: TRBD1; v_gene: TRBV7-9; CDR3nt: TGTGCCAGCAGGTGGGACAGGGGGTATTACGAGCAGTACTTC; CDR3aa: CASRWDRGYYEQYF
abundance: many; j_gene: TRBJ2-7; d_gene: TRBD2; v_gene: TRBV20-1; CDR3nt: TGCAGTGCTACCGGGACTAGCGGGGCCCGGGGTCGGTACGAGCAGTACTTC; CDR3aa: CSATGTSGARGRYEQYF
abundance: many; j_gene: TRBJ1-6; d_gene: TRBD1; v_gene: TRBV7-2; CDR3nt: TGTGCCAGCAGCTTAGCGGGGACAGGGTATAATTCACCCCTCCACTTT; CDR3aa: CASSLAGTGYNSPLHF
abundance: many; j_gene: TRBJ2-2; d_gene: TRBD2; v_gene: TRBV7-2; CDR3nt: TGTGCCAGCAGCCCGCGGGGGATACGAGATGGGGAGCTGTTTTTT; CDR3aa: CASSPRGIRDGELFF
abundance: .; j_gene: TRBJ2-7; d_gene: .; v_gene: TRBV3-1; CDR3nt: TGTGCCAGCAGCCAAGATAGGGCAGTAAGCTACGAGCAGTACTTC; CDR3aa: CASSQDRAVSYEQYF
abundance: .; j_gene: TRBJ2-7; d_gene: .; v_gene: TRBV19; CDR3nt: TGTGCCAGTAGTATCGGCACGGTCGCCTACGAGCAGTACTTC; CDR3aa: CASSIGTVAYEQYF
abundance: .; j_gene: TRBJ1-6; d_gene: .; v_gene: TRBV18; CDR3nt: TGTGCCAGCTCACCATTTAGCCCCGAGAATTCACCCCTCCACTTT; CDR3aa: CASSPFSPENSPLHF
abundance: .; j_gene: TRBJ1-1; d_gene: .; v_gene: TRBV27; CDR3nt: TGTGCCAGCAGTTCCGCCAGACAGAACACTGAAGCTTTCTTT; CDR3aa: CASSSARQNTEAFF
abundance: many; j_gene: TRBJ1-2; d_gene: .; v_gene: TRBV5-1; CDR3nt: TGCGCCAGCAGCTCTACAGGGACGTCTGGCTACACCTTC; CDR3aa: CASSSTGTSGYTF
abundance: many; j_gene: TRBJ2-2; d_gene: .; v_gene: TRBV7-6; CDR3nt: TGTGCCAGCAGGCCGTCAGGGACCGGGGAGCTGTTTTTT; CDR3aa: CASRPSGTGELFF